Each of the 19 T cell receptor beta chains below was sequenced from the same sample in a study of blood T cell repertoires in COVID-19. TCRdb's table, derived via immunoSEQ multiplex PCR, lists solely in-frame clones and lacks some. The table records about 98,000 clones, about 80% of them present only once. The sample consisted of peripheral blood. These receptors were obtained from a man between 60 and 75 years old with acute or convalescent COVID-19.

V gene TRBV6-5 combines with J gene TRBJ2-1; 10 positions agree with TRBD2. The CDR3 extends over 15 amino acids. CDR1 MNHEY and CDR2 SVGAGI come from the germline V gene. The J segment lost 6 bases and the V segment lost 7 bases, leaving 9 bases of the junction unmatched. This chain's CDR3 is CASTEGSGGLNEQFF. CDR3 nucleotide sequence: TGTGCCAGCACCGAGGGTAGCGGGGGGCTCAATGAGCAGTTCTTC.

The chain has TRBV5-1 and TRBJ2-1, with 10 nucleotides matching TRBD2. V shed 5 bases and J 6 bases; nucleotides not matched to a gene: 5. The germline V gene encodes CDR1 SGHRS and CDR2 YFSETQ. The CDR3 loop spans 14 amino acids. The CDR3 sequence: CASRPGLAANEQFF. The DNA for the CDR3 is TGCGCCAGCAGACCCGGACTAGCGGCCAATGAGCAGTTCTTC.

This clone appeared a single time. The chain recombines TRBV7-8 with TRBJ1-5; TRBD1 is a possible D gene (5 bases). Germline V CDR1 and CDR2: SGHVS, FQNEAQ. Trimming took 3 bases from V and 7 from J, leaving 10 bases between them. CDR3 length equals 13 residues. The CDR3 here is CASSLGGSQPQHF. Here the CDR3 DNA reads TGTGCCAGCAGCTTGGGGGGAAGCCAGCCCCAGCATTTT.

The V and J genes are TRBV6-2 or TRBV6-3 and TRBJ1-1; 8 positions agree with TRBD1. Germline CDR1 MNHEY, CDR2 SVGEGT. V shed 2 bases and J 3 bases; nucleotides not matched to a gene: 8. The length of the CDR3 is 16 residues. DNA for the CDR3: TGTGCCAGCAGTTACGGATGGGACAGGACGTACACTGAAGCTTTCTTT. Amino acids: CASSYGWDRTYTEAFF.

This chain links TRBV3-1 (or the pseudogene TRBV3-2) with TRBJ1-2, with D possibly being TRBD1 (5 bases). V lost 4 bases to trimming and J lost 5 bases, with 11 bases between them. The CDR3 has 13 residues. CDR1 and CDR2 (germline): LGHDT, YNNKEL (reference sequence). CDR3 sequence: CASSRTQAYGYTF. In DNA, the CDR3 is TGTGCCAGCAGCCGAACACAGGCGTATGGCTACACCTTC.

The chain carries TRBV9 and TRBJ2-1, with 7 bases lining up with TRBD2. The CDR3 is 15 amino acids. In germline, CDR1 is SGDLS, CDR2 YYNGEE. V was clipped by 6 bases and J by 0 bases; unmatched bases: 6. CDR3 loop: CASNRAGSSYNEQFF. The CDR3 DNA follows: TGTGCCAGCAACCGAGCGGGAAGCTCCTACAATGAGCAGTTCTTC.

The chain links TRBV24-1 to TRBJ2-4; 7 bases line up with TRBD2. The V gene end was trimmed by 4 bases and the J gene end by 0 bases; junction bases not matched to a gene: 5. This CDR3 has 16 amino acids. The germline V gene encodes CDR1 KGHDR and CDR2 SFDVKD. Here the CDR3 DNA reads TGTGCCACCAGTGAGGGGGGGTTCGAAGCCAAAAACATTCAGTACTTC. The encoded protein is CATSEGGFEAKNIQYF.

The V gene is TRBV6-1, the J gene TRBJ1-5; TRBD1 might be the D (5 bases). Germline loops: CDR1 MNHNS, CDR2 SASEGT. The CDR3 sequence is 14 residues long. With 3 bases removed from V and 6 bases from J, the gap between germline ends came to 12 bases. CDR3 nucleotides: TGTGCCAGCAGTGACGCAGGGTACCCTCAGCCCCAGCATTTT. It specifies CASSDAGYPQPQHF.

The chain's CDR3 is CSVSPGQGTSGYTF. CDR3 nucleotide sequence: TGCAGCGTATCGCCGGGACAGGGGACGAGTGGCTACACCTTC. The chain recombines TRBV29-1 with TRBJ1-2; 10 nucleotides align to TRBD1. Germline loops: CDR1 SQVTM, CDR2 ANQGSEA. The junction had 11 bases not matched to a gene; V was cut back by 6 bases and J by 7 bases. The CDR3 contains 14 residues.

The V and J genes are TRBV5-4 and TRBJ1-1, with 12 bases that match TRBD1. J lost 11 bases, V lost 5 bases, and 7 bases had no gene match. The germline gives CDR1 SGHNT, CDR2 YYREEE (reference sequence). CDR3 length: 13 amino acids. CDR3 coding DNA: TGTGCCAGCAGGGGGGACAGGGGGCTTCAGGCTTTCTTT. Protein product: CASRGDRGLQAFF.

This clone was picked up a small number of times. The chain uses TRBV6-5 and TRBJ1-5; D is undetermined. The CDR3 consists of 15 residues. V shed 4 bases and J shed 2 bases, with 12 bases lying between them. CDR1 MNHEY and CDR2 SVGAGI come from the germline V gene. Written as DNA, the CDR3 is TGTGCCAGCAGTTCCCTAGCTGGCCGCAATCAGCCCCAGCATTTT. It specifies CASSSLAGRNQPQHF.

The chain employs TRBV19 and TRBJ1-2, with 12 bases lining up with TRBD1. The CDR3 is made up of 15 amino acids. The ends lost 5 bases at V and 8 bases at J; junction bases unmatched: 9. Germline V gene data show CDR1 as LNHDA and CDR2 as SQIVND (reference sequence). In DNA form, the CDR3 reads TGTGCCAGTAGTTTCCCGGGACAGGGGGCTGAGGGCTACACCTTC. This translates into CASSFPGQGAEGYTF.

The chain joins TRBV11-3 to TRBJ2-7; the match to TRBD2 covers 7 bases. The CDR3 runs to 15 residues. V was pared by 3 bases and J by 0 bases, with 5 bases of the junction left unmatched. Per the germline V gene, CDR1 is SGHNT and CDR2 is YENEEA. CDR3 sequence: CASSFYGRDSYEQYV. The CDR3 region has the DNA TGTGCCAGCAGCTTTTATGGGAGGGACTCCTACGAGCAGTACGTC.

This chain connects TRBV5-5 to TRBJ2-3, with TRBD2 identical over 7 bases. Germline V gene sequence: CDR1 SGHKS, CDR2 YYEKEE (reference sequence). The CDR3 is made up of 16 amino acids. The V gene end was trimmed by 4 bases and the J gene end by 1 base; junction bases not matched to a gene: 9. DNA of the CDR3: TGTGCCAGCAGCCCCCGGACTAGAGCGGGCACAGATACGCAGTATTTT. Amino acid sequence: CASSPRTRAGTDTQYF.

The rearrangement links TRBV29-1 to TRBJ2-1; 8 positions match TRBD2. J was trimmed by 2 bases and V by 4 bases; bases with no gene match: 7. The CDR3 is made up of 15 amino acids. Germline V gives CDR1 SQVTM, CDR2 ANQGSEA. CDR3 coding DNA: TGCAGCGTTGGGTTAAGCGGGGGAACCTACAATGAGCAGTTCTTC. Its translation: CSVGLSGGTYNEQFF.

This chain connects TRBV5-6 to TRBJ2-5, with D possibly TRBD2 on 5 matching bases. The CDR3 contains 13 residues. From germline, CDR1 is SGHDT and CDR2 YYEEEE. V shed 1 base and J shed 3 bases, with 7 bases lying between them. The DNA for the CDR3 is TGTGCCAGCAGCTTGCCGGGGAAAGAGACCCAGTACTTC. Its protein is CASSLPGKETQYF.

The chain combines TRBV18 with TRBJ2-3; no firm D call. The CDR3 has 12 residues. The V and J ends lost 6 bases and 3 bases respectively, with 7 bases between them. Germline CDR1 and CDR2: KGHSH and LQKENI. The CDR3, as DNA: TGTGCCAGCTCTCCATCTACAGATACGCAGTATTTT. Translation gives CASSPSTDTQYF.

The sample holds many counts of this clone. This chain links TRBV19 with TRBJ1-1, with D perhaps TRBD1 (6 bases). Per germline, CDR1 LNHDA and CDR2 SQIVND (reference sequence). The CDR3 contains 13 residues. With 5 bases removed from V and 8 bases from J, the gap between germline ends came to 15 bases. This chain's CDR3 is CASSFGQPREAFF. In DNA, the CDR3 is TGTGCCAGTAGTTTCGGACAGCCCCGAGAAGCTTTCTTT.

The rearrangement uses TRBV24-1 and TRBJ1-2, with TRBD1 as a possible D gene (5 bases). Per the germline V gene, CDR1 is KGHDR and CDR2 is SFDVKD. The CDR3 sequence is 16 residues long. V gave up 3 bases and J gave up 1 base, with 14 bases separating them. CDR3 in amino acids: CATSDPRQPHNYGYTF. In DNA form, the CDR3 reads TGTGCCACCAGTGATCCGCGACAGCCTCATAACTATGGCTACACCTTC.